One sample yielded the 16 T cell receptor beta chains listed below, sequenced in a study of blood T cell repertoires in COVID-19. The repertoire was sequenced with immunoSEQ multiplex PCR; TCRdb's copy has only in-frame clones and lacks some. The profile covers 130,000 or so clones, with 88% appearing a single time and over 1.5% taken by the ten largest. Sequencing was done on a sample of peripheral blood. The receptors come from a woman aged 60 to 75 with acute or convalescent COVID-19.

CDR3 nucleotides: TGTGCCAGCAGTGACCGAACTCGGACAGACGACTATGGCTACACCTTC. It is translated as CASSDRTRTDDYGYTF. V gene TRBV6-4 combines with J gene TRBJ1-2, with D perhaps matching TRBD1 (6 bases). V lost 2 bases, J lost 3 bases, and 16 bases lay in between. CDR1 is MRHNA, CDR2 SNTAGT, per germline. This CDR3 has 16 residues.

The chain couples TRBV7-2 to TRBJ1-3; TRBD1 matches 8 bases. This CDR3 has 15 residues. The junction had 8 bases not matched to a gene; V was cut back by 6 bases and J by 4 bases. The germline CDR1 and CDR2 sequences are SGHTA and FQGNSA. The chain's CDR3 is CASSSQGARGNTIYF. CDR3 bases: TGTGCCAGCAGTTCTCAGGGGGCGCGGGGAAACACCATATATTTT. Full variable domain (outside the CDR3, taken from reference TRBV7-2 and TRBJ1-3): GAGVSQSPSNKVTEKGKDVELRCDPISGHTALYWYRQSLGQGLEFLIYFQGNSAPDKSGLPSDRFSAERTGGSVSTLTIQRTQQEDSAVYLCASSSQGARGNTIYFGEGSWLTVV.

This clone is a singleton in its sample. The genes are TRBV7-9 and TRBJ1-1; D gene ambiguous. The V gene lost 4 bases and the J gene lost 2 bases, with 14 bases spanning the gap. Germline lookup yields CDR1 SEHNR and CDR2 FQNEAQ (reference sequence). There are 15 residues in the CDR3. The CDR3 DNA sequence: TGTGCCAGCAGCTCAAAATTTACAGAAAACACTGAAGCTTTCTTT. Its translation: CASSSKFTENTEAFF.

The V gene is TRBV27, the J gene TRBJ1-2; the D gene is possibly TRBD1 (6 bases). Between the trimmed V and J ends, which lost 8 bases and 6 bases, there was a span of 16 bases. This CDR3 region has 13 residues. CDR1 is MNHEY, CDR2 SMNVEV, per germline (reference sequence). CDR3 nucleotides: TGTGCCAGCTCCGGGACATTACTAGATGGCTACACCTTC. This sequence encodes CASSGTLLDGYTF.

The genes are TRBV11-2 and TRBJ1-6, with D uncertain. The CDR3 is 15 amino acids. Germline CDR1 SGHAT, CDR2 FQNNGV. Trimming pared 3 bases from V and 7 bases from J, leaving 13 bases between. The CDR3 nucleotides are TGTGCCAGCAGCTTGGGCCTCGCGTGGAATTCACCCCTCCACTTT. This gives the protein CASSLGLAWNSPLHF.

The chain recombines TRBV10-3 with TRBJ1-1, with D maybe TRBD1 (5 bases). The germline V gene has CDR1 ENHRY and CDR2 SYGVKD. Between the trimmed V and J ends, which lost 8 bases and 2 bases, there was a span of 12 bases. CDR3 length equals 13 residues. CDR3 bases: TGTGCCATCCGGGGACTGCCCAACACTGAAGCTTTCTTT. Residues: CAIRGLPNTEAFF.

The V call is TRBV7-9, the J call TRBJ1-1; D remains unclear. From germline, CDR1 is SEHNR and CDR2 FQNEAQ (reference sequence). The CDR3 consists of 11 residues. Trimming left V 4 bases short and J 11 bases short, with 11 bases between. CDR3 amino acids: CASSSRGWAFF. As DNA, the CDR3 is TGTGCCAGCAGCTCTAGAGGATGGGCTTTCTTT.

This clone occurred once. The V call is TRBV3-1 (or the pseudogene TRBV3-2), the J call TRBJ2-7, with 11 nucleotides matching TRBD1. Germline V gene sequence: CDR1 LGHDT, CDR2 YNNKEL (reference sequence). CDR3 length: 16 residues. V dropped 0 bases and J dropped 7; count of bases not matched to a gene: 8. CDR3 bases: TGTGCCAGCAGCCAAGAATATGGACAGGGGGCTGGGGAGCAGTACTTC. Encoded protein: CASSQEYGQGAGEQYF.

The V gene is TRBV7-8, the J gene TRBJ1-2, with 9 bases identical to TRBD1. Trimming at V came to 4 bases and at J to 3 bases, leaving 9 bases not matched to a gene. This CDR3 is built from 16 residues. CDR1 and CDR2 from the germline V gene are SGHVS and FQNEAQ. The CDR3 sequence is CASSSTYRGQDYGYTF. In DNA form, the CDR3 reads TGTGCCAGCAGCTCTACTTACAGGGGGCAGGACTATGGCTACACCTTC.

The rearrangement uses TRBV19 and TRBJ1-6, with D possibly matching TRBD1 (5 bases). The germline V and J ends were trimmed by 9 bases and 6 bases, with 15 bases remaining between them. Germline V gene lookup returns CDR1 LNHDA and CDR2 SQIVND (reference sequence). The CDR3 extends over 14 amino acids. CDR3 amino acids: CASQGSGFNSPLHF. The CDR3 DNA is TGTGCCAGCCAGGGAAGTGGTTTTAATTCACCCCTCCACTTT.

CDR3 DNA sequence: TGTGCCAGCAGTTTAGCGACAGGGGGCTATGGCTACACCTTC. It is translated as CASSLATGGYGYTF. The chain recombines TRBV28 with TRBJ1-2; 9 nucleotides line up with TRBD1. The CDR3 spans 14 residues. The germline CDR1 and CDR2 sequences are MDHEN and SYDVKM. V gave up 2 bases and J gave up 4 bases; unmatched junction bases: 2.

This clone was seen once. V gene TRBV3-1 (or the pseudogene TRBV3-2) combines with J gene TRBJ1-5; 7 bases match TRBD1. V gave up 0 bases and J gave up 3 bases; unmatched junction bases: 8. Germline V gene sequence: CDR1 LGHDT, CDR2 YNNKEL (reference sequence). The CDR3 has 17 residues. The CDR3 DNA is TGTGCCAGCAGCCAAGATTTCGGGACAGCAAACAATCAGCCCCAGCATTTT. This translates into CASSQDFGTANNQPQHF.

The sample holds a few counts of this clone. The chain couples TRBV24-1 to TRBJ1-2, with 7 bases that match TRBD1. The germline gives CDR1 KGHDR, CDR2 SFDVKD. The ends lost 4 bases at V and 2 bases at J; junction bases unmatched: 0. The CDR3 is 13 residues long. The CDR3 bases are TGTGCCACCAGTGAGGGACAGAACTATGGCTACACCTTC. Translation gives CATSEGQNYGYTF.

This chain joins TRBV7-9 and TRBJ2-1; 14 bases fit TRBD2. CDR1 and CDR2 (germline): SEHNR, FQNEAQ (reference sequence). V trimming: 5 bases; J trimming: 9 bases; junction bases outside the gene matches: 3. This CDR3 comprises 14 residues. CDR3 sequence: CASSLGLAGVEQFF. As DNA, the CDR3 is TGTGCCAGCAGCCTGGGACTAGCGGGGGTTGAGCAGTTCTTC.

The CDR3 region is CATRTVMYSNQPQHF. The CDR3 bases are TGTGCCACCCGGACAGTTATGTATAGCAATCAGCCCCAGCATTTT. J is TRBJ1-5 and V is TRBV6-5, with D possibly TRBD1 on 6 matching bases. The germline V gene encodes CDR1 MNHEY and CDR2 SVGAGI. This CDR3 has 15 amino acids. The germline V and J ends were trimmed by 10 bases and 0 bases, with 16 bases remaining between them.

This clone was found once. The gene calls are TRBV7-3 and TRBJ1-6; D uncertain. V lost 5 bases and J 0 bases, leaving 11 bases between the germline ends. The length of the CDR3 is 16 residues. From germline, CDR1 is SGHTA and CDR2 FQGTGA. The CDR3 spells CASSPSPSSYNSPLHF. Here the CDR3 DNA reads TGTGCCAGCAGCCCCTCCCCGAGCTCCTATAATTCACCCCTCCACTTT.